Below are 26 T cell receptor beta chains sequenced from a single sample in a study of T cells in severe cutaneous drug reactions. Carbamazepine had induced Stevens-Johnson syndrome or toxic epidermal necrolysis in the sequenced donors. TCR subtype-specific primers in iRepertoire multiplex PCR prepared libraries for bulk and single-cell sequencing. One entry per CDR3 protein, without DNA, is what TCRdb gives after re-calling the multiplex PCR reads. Seen in this sample are about 10,000 distinct CDR3 sequences; the ten most common clones hold roughly a fifth. Material: cells from a skin blister. The receptors were sampled from a human donor with Stevens-Johnson syndrome, a severe cutaneous drug reaction.

CDR3 in amino acids: CSSASGALETQYF. This chain links TRBV29-1 with TRBJ2-5; TCRdb lists TRBD2, though no DNA is available to test this call. The germline CDR1 and CDR2 sequences are SQVTM and ANQGSEA. This CDR3 contains 13 residues.

The chain combines TRBV29-1 with TRBJ2-1; TCRdb returns TRBD2, unconfirmable since there is no DNA. The CDR3 spans 13 residues. The V gene's germline CDR1 is SQVTM and CDR2 ANQGSEA. CDR3: CSVEIAPADEQFF.

The gene calls are TRBV29-1 and TRBJ2-1. CDR3 length: 15 residues. Germline CDR1 SQVTM, CDR2 ANQGSEA. CDR3 sequence: CSVRNSGRAYNEQFF.

Considering frequency, this clonotype is medium-sized. The V and J genes are TRBV20-1 and TRBJ2-7; TCRdb proposes TRBD1, but this gene call is untestable without DNA. From germline, CDR1 is DFQATT and CDR2 SNEGSKA (reference sequence). CDR3 length: 16 residues. CDR3 residues: CSARDGGRTGYHEQYF.

This chain connects TRBV29-1 to TRBJ2-1; TCRdb outputs TRBD1, but without DNA this stays unchecked. Germline CDR1 reads SQVTM; CDR2 reads ANQGSEA. This CDR3 is 15 amino acids long. This CDR3 reads CSVDGQGSSYNEQFF.

CDR3: CSVETGGGYGYTF. The rearrangement links TRBV29-1 to TRBJ1-2; TCRdb's D gene call, TRBD1, goes unchecked for lack of DNA. The CDR3 spans 13 residues. CDR1 and CDR2 (germline): SQVTM, ANQGSEA.

Measured by frequency, this clonotype is medium-sized. V and J are TRBV20-1 and TRBJ2-1; the TCRdb D gene call, TRBD2, has no DNA to confirm it. The CDR3 is 15 residues long. Germline CDR1 DFQATT, CDR2 SNEGSKA (reference sequence). This chain's CDR3 is CSARDLAGVYNEQFF.

Frequency places this clonotype as medium-sized (0.01 to 0.1%). The chain joins TRBV20-1 to TRBJ1-3. CDR3 length equals 14 residues. In germline, CDR1 is DFQATT, CDR2 SNEGSKA (reference sequence). The CDR3 is CSARGPMAGNTIYF.

The J gene is TRBJ2-1, the V gene TRBV20-1; TCRdb gives TRBD2 as the D gene, but with no DNA this cannot be confirmed. Germline loops: CDR1 DFQATT, CDR2 SNEGSKA (reference sequence). The CDR3 is 13 residues long. The CDR3 spells CSAIGLAGDWRFF.

The chain employs TRBV20-1 and TRBJ2-7; as DNA is missing, the TRBD1 call by TCRdb cannot be tested. The CDR3 extends over 13 amino acids. The germline CDR1 and CDR2 sequences are DFQATT and SNEGSKA (reference sequence). CDR3 protein: CSAIDRASYEQYF.

The chain joins TRBV29-1 to TRBJ2-1; the TCRdb D gene call, TRBD2, has no DNA to confirm it. The CDR3 is made up of 14 amino acids. CDR1 is SQVTM, CDR2 ANQGSEA, per germline. The CDR3 loop is CSVEGLALYNEQFF.

The gene calls are TRBV29-1 and TRBJ2-5. This CDR3 has 14 amino acids. Germline-derived CDR1 and CDR2 are SQVTM and ANQGSEA. CDR3 loop: CSVDGQETQETQYF.

The rearrangement links TRBV20-1 to TRBJ2-5; TCRdb's D call of TRBD2 is untestable without DNA. The length of the CDR3 is 15 residues. In germline, CDR1 is DFQATT, CDR2 SNEGSKA (reference sequence). This chain's CDR3 is CSAPPGTSAGETQYF.

The chain couples TRBV20-1 to TRBJ2-1. Germline CDR1 and CDR2: DFQATT and SNEGSKA (reference sequence). CDR3 length: 16 amino acids. The CDR3 here is CSARDLSESSYNEQFF.

The rearrangement links TRBV20-1 to TRBJ1-3. CDR3 length: 14 amino acids. Germline V gene lookup returns CDR1 DFQATT and CDR2 SNEGSKA (reference sequence). The CDR3 sequence is CSAPLHGYGNTIYF.

The chain employs TRBV29-1 and TRBJ2-7. Germline assignment: CDR1 SQVTM and CDR2 ANQGSEA. This CDR3 has 14 residues. The CDR3 reads CSVELRGSSYEQYF.

This chain uses TRBV29-1 with TRBJ2-2; TCRdb picks TRBD1, but there is no DNA to check that call. The CDR3 consists of 15 residues. The germline V gene has CDR1 SQVTM and CDR2 ANQGSEA. This chain's CDR3 is CSVVPGQSNTGELFF.

This clonotype is called medium-sized based on its frequency. The rearrangement uses TRBV29-1 and TRBJ2-7. Per the germline V gene, CDR1 is SQVTM and CDR2 is ANQGSEA. The CDR3 spans 11 residues. The CDR3 loop reads CSVEIANEQYF.

According to its frequency, this clonotype is medium-sized. The J gene is TRBJ1-1, the V gene TRBV20-1; TCRdb calls TRBD1, which cannot be checked without DNA. The CDR3 extends over 14 amino acids. Germline-derived CDR1 and CDR2 are DFQATT and SNEGSKA (reference sequence). CDR3 region: CSARDTGSNTEAFF.

The chain employs TRBV29-1 and TRBJ1-2; TCRdb's D call of TRBD1 is untestable without DNA. Per the germline V gene, CDR1 is SQVTM and CDR2 is ANQGSEA. CDR3 length equals 12 residues. The CDR3 sequence is CSVDPPKTDYTF.

This clonotype ranks as medium-sized (0.01 to 0.1%) in terms of frequency. The rearrangement joins TRBV20-1 to TRBJ2-7. The CDR3 consists of 13 residues. Germline loops: CDR1 DFQATT, CDR2 SNEGSKA (reference sequence). The CDR3 sequence: CSARSTETYEQYF.

V gene TRBV29-1 combines with J gene TRBJ1-1; the TCRdb D gene call, TRBD1, has no DNA to confirm it. This CDR3 has 15 residues. Germline values: CDR1 SQVTM, CDR2 ANQGSEA. CDR3: CSVVGTLQGWTEAFF.

Considering frequency, this clonotype is medium-sized (0.01 to 0.1%). This sequence joins TRBV20-1 and TRBJ2-7; TCRdb's D call, TRBD1, is unchecked because there is no DNA. Germline CDR1 DFQATT, CDR2 SNEGSKA (reference sequence). The CDR3 has 14 residues. CDR3 residues: CSARPEHNFYEQYF.

The chain recombines TRBV20-1 with TRBJ1-5; the TRBD1 assignment by TCRdb is unverifiable without DNA. The CDR3 totals 15 residues. Germline lookup yields CDR1 DFQATT and CDR2 SNEGSKA (reference sequence). The CDR3 sequence: CSARVDGASNQPQHF.

The V call is TRBV20-1, the J call TRBJ2-1; lacking DNA, the TRBD2 call made by TCRdb goes unchecked. Germline CDR1 is DFQATT and CDR2 is SNEGSKA (reference sequence). There are 14 residues in the CDR3. The CDR3: CSARTSGSRLEQFF.

This clonotype is labeled medium-sized (0.01 to 0.1%) based on frequency. The chain combines TRBV20-1 with TRBJ2-5. Germline values: CDR1 DFQATT, CDR2 SNEGSKA (reference sequence). This CDR3 has 15 residues. This CDR3 is CSARDGYGIQETQYF.